This T cell receptor beta chain was retrieved from a study of T-cell reconstitution after alpha-beta-depleted transplantation in children. Germline CDR1 and CDR2: SQVTM and ANQGSEA. This CDR3 contains 12 residues. The V and J ends lost 7 bases and 4 bases respectively, with 13 bases between them. This sample's TCRbeta library carried unique molecular identifier barcodes. TCRdb re-called the PCR reads through MiXCR, storing one row per CDR3 protein. The sample contains more than 200,000 distinct CDR3 sequences, about 25% of which appear only once. In its sample, this clonotype was seen many times. Its antigen is unknown. Study-level points and caveats: Alpha-beta T cells present about two months after transplant were reported to originate from several hundred expanded graft clones.

Sequenced here: PBMCs, sampled before TCRalphabeta/CD19-depleted stem cell transplant. The receptor was isolated from a girl under 10 years old with Fanconi anemia, due to receive a stem cell transplant. V is TRBV29-1 and J is TRBJ1-2; maybe TRBD1 (6 bases). The CDR3 is CSDADSAYGYTF. CDR3 DNA: TGCAGCGACGCGGACAGTGCCTATGGCTACACCTTC.